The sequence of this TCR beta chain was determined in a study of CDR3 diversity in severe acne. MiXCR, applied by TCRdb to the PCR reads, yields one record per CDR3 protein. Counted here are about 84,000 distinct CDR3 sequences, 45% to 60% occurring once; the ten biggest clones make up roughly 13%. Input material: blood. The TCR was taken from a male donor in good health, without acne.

In nucleotides, the CDR3 is TGTGCCACCCACTGGACAGGGGAGCTGTTTTTT. Its translation is CATHWTGELFF. V usage is TRBV24-1 and J usage is TRBJ2-2; a possible D gene is TRBD1 (5 bases). This CDR3 comprises 11 residues. V was clipped by 9 bases and J by 8 bases, with 9 bases between them. CDR1 KGHDR and CDR2 SFDVKD come from the germline V gene.